This passage covers 4 T cell receptor beta chains from one sample sequenced in a study of T cell repertoires in cytomegalovirus infection. TCRdb re-called the reads through MiXCR, storing one row per CDR3 protein. The sample lists hundreds of thousands of distinct CDR3 sequences; about 9.2% were seen once. What was sequenced was PBMCs. Receptors were obtained from a human donor in good health (CMV status not recorded). Some clones in this sample may be carry-over from other donors' samples.

The chain couples TRBV20-1 to TRBJ2-3, with D tentatively TRBD2 (5 bases). CDR1 and CDR2 from the germline V gene are DFQATT and SNEGSKA (reference sequence). The V and J ends lost 6 bases and 2 bases respectively, with 18 bases between them. The CDR3 has 15 residues. The CDR3 DNA sequence: TGCAGTGCCGAGGGCTACTGGGATTTCACAGATACGCAGTATTTT. This sequence encodes CSAEGYWDFTDTQYF.

Only a few counts were recorded for this clonotype. The chain links TRBV5-5 to TRBJ2-1; D unresolved. The germline V gene has CDR1 SGHKS and CDR2 YYEKEE (reference sequence). This CDR3 region has 14 residues. V was cut by 4 bases and J by 7 bases, with 15 bases left in between. The CDR3 DNA reads as TGTGCCAGCAGCCTTCGTACCCAAGGGAATGAGCAGTTCTTC. Its protein is CASSLRTQGNEQFF.

At least ten counts were recorded for this clonotype. The chain links TRBV7-2 to TRBJ2-2; 10 bases fit TRBD1. The germline V gene encodes CDR1 SGHTA and CDR2 FQGNSA. The CDR3 runs to 17 residues. The J segment lost 6 bases and the V segment lost 0 bases, leaving 7 bases of the junction unmatched. Written as DNA, the CDR3 is TGTGCCAGCAGCTTAGCGTGGGACAGGGGATTCGCCGGGGAGCTGTTTTTT. Its translation: CASSLAWDRGFAGELFF.

This clonotype was detected many times. The rearrangement joins TRBV19 to TRBJ2-1; D not resolved. This CDR3 has 17 amino acids. Trimming took off 6 bases at V and 2 bases at J, with 20 bases between the two ends. Germline-derived CDR1 and CDR2 are LNHDA and SQIVND (reference sequence). CDR3 protein: CASSRTLQVTTYNEQFF. DNA for the CDR3: TGTGCCAGTAGCCGAACACTCCAGGTTACCACCTACAATGAGCAGTTCTTC.